This T cell receptor beta chain derives from a study of blood T cell repertoires in COVID-19. Study details: Acute and convalescent COVID-19 specimens originated in the United States, Italy and Spain. Nucleic acid was either cDNA or gDNA, and it came from T cells, B-cell-depleted T cells, or PBMCs.

In the original processing: Amplification from reference gene primers served as the basis for estimated nucleated cell counts. Sequencing used immunoSEQ multiplex PCR; TCRdb keeps in-frame clones, though not all of them. V and J calls and clone size are given by that table; D and trimming were obtained from the DNA. Seen here are approximately 36,000 clones, around 90% observed once, and the top ten hold around 21%. Trimming stripped 4 bases from V and 7 bases from J, with 13 bases between. CDR3 length equals 13 residues. Per germline, CDR1 SGHTA and CDR2 FQGNSA. The V and J genes are TRBV7-2 and TRBJ1-2; D is undetermined. The sequencing input was peripheral blood. The source of this sequence is a man aged 55-75 years with acute or convalescent COVID-19. Here the CDR3 reads CASSSPSSVGYTF. CDR3 in DNA: TGTGCCAGCAGCTCCCCTAGTTCGGTTGGCTACACCTTC.